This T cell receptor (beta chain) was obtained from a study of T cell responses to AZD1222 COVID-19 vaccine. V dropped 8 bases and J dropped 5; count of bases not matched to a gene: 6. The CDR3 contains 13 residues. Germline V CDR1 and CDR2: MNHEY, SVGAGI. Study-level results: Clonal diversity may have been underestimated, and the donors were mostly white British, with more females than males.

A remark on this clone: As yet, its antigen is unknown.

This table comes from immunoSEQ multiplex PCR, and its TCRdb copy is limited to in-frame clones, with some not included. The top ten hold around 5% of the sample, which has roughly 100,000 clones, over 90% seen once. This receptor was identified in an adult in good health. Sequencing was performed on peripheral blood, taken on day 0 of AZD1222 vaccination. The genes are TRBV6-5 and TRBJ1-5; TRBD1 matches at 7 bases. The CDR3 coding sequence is TGTGCCAGCGCAACAGGGGAGCATCAGCCCCAGCATTTT. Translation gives CASATGEHQPQHF.